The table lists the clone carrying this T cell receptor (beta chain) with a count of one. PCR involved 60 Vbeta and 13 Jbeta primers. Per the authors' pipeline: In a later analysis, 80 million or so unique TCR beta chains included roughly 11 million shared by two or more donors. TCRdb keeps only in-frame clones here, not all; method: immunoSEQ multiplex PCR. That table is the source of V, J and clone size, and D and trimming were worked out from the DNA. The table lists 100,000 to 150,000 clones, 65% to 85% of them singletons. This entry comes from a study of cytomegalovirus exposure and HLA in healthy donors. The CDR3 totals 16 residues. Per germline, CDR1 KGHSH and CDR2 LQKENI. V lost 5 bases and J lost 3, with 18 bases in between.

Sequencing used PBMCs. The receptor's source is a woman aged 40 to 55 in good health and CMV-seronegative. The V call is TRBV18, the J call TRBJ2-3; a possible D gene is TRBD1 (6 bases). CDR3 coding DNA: TGTGCCAGCTCAAAAGGCCTTCGGACAGATACAGATACGCAGTATTTT. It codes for CASSKGLRTDTDTQYF.